The sequence of this TCR beta chain was determined in a study of blood T cell repertoires in COVID-19. Germline V gene data show CDR1 as MNHEY and CDR2 as SMNVEV (reference sequence). The CDR3 totals 16 residues. Trimming removed 2 bases from V and 9 bases from J; junction bases left unmatched: 10. This table comes from immunoSEQ multiplex PCR, and its TCRdb copy is limited to in-frame clones, with some not included. The sample records around 76,000 clones, around 91% being singletons. The TCR comes from a human donor in a cohort sampled during active COVID-19. The source material was peripheral blood. The rearrangement joins TRBV27 to TRBJ2-4; TRBD1 matches at 10 bases. The chain's CDR3 is CASSLKYRTGGAIQYF. DNA for the CDR3: TGTGCCAGCAGTTTAAAGTATCGGACAGGGGGGGCCATTCAGTACTTC.